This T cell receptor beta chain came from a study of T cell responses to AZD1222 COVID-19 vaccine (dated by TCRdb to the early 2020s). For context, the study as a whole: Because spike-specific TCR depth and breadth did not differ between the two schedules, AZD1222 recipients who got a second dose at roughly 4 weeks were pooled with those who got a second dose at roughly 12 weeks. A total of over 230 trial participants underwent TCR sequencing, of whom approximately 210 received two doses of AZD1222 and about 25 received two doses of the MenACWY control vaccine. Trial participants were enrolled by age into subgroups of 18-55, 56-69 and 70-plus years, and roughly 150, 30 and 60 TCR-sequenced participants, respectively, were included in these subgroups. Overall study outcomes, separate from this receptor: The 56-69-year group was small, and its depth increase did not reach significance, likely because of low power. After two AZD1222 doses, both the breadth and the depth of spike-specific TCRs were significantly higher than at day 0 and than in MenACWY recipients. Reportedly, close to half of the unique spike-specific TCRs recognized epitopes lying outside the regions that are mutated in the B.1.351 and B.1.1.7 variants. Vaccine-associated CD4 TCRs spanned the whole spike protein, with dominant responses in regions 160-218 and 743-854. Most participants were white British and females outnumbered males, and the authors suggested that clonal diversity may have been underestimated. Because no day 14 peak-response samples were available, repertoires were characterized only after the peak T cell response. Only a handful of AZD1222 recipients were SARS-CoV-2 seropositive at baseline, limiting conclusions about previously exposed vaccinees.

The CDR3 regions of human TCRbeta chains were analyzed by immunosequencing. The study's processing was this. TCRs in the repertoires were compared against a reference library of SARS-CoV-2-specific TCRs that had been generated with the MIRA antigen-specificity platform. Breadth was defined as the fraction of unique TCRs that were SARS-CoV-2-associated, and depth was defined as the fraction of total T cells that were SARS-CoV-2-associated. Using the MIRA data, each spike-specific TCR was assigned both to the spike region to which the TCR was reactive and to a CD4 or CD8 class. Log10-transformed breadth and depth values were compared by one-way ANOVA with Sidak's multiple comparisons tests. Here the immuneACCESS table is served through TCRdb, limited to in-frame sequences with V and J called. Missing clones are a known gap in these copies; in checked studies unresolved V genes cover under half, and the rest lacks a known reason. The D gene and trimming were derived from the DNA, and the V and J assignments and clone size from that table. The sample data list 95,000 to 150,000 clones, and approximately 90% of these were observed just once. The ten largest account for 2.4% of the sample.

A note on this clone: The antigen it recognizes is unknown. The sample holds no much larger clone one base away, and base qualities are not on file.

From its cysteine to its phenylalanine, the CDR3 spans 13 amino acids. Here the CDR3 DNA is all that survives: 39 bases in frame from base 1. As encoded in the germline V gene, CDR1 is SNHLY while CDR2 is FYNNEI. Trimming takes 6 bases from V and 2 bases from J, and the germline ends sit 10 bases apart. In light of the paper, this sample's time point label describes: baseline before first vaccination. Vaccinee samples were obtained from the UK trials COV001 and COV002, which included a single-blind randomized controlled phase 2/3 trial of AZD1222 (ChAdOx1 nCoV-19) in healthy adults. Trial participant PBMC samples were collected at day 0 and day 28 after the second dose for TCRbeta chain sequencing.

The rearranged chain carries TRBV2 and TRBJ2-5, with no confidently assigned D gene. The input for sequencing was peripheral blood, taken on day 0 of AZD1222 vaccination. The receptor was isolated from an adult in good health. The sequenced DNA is TGTGCCAGCAGGAGAAACAAACAAGAGACCCAGTACTTC. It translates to CASRRNKQETQYF. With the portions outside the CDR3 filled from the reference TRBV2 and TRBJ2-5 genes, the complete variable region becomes EPEVTQTPSHQVTQMGQEVILRCVPISNHLYFYWYRQILGQKVEFLVSFYNNEISEKSEIFDDQFSVERPDGSNFTLKIRSTKLEDSAMYFCASRRNKQETQYFGPGTRLLVL.